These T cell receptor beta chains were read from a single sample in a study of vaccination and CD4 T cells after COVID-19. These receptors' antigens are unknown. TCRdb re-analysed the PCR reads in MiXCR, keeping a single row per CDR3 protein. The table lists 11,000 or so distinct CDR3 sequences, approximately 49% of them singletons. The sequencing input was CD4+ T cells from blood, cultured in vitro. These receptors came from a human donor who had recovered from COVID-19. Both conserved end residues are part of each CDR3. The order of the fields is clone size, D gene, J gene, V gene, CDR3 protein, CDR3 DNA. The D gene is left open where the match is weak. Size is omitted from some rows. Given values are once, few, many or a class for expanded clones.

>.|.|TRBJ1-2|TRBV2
CASSEGGALGGYTF
TGTGCCAGCAGTGAAGGCGGGGCTCTAGGGGGCTACACCTTC
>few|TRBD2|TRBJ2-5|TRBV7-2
CASSLGASGAKETQYF
TGTGCCAGCAGCTTAGGGGCTAGCGGAGCTAAAGAGACCCAGTACTTC
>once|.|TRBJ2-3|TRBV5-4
CASSWQGGSTDTQYF
TGTGCCAGCAGCTGGCAGGGGGGAAGCACAGATACGCAGTATTTT
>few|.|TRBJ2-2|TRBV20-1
CSATTSGLRVTGELFF
TGCAGTGCAACCACTTCGGGGCTACGTGTCACCGGGGAGCTGTTTTTT
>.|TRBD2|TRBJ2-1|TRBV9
CASSVTSGMYNEQFF
TGTGCCAGCAGCGTAACTAGCGGGATGTACAATGAGCAGTTCTTC
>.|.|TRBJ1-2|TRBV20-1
CSARASGKDYGYTF
TGCAGTGCTAGAGCATCAGGGAAGGACTATGGCTACACCTTC
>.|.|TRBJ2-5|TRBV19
CASSMQGPQETQYF
TGTGCCAGTAGTATGCAGGGGCCCCAAGAGACCCAGTACTTC
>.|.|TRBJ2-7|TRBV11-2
CASSLSTEQYF
TGTGCCAGCAGCTTAAGTACAGAGCAGTACTTC
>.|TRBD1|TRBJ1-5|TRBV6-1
CASSETGFNQPQHF
TGTGCCAGCTCGGAGACAGGGTTTAATCAGCCCCAGCATTTT
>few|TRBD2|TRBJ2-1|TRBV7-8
CASSLGLAGSYNEQFF
TGTGCCAGCAGCTTAGGACTAGCGGGATCCTACAATGAGCAGTTCTTC
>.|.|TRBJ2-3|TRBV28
CASSFGQLEGRGQYF
TGTGCCAGCAGTTTCGGGCAGCTCGAGGGCAGGGGGCAGTATTTT
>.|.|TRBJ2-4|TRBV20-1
CSASRGGQGVHIQYF
TGCAGTGCTTCAAGAGGCGGGCAGGGAGTGCACATTCAGTACTTC
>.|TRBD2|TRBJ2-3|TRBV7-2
CASSTRSGRTDTQYF
TGTGCCAGCAGCACCAGGAGCGGGAGGACAGATACGCAGTATTTT
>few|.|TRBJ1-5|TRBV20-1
CSARDLRSGQPQHF
TGCAGTGCTAGAGATCTGAGGAGTGGACAGCCCCAGCATTTT
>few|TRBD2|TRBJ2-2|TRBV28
CASSRLAGGATGELFF
TGTGCCAGCAGCCGACTAGCGGGAGGGGCCACCGGGGAGCTGTTTTTT
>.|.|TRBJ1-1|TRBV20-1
CSARDWTKNTEAFF
TGCAGTGCTAGAGACTGGACAAAGAACACTGAAGCTTTCTTT
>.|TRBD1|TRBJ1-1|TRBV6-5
CASSLPGQGKNDEAFF
TGTGCCAGCAGTTTACCGGGACAGGGTAAAAATGATGAAGCTTTCTTT
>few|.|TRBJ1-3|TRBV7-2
CASSASRDGNTIYF
TGTGCCAGCAGCGCCTCCCGTGATGGAAACACCATATATTTT
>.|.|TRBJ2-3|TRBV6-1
CASSEYPGVTDTQYF
TGTGCCAGCAGTGAATACCCAGGGGTCACAGATACGCAGTATTTT
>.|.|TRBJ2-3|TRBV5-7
CASSSTTCTDTQYF
TGTGCCAGCAGCTCTACAACTTGCACAGATACGCAGTATTTT
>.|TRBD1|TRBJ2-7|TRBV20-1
CSARILRGQGLGEQYF
TGCAGTGCTAGAATTTTGAGGGGACAGGGATTAGGCGAGCAGTACTTC
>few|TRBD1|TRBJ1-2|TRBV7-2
CASSLGQTPGYTF
TGTGCCAGCAGCTTGGGACAGACCCCTGGCTACACCTTC
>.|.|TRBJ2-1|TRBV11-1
CASSKTTGGYNEQFF
TGTGCCAGCAGCAAAACGACCGGGGGCTACAATGAGCAGTTCTTC
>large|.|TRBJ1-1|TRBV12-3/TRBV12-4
CASSFLQGGRAFF
TGTGCCAGCAGCTTCCTACAAGGAGGGAGGGCTTTCTTT
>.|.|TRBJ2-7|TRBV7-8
CASRFDSYEQYF
TGTGCCAGCAGATTTGACAGTTACGAGCAGTACTTC
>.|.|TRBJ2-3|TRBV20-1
CSAAYRELGSDTQYF
TGCAGTGCCGCCTACCGGGAGTTAGGGTCGGATACGCAGTATTTT
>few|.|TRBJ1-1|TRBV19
CATLDRQNTEAFF
TGTGCCACCTTGGACCGGCAGAACACTGAAGCTTTCTTT
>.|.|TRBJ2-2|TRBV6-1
CASSLRTNTGELFF
TGTGCCAGCAGTCTCCGGACAAACACCGGGGAGCTGTTTTTT
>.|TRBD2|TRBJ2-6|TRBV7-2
CASSFTGTSGFSGANVLTF
TGTGCCAGCAGCTTCACCGGGACTAGCGGTTTCTCTGGGGCCAACGTCCTGACTTTC
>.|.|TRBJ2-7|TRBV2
CASSARAEQYF
TGTGCCAGCAGTGCCCGCGCTGAGCAGTACTTC
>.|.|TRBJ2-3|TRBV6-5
CASSSGGRGPQPTDTQYF
TGTGCCAGCAGTTCTGGCGGGCGCGGGCCCCAACCCACAGATACGCAGTATTTT